The 20 T cell receptor beta chains below all came from one sample that was sequenced in a study of blood T cell repertoires in COVID-19. TCRdb's table, derived via immunoSEQ multiplex PCR, lists solely in-frame clones and lacks some. The table records approximately 100,000 clones, 80% to 90% of them present only once. The sequencing sample was made of peripheral blood. Receptors originate from a human donor with COVID-19, enrolled during active disease. The donor label of this sample is uncertain.

The chain employs TRBV2 and TRBJ2-3, with D perhaps TRBD2 (5 bases). Per the germline V gene, CDR1 is SNHLY and CDR2 is FYNNEI. This CDR3 contains 14 residues. V was clipped by 4 bases and J by 1 base, with 9 bases between them. The CDR3 region has the DNA TGTGCCAGCAGTGCGGGGTCAGGCACAGATACGCAGTATTTT. Translated, it gives CASSAGSGTDTQYF.

The chain carries TRBV18 and TRBJ2-3; D gene ambiguous. CDR1 and CDR2 (germline): KGHSH, LQKENI. V lost 3 bases, J lost 0 bases, and 7 bases lay in between. The CDR3 loop spans 14 amino acids. In nucleotides, the CDR3 is TGTGCCAGCTCACCGTGGGCCAGCACAGATACGCAGTATTTT. It is translated as CASSPWASTDTQYF.

DNA of the CDR3: TGTGCCAGCAGTTTTTTCTCGACAGGCTTAAACTATGGCTACACCTTC. Its protein product is CASSFFSTGLNYGYTF. V and J are TRBV28 and TRBJ1-2; the D gene is possibly TRBD1 (6 bases). The CDR3 covers 16 residues. The V gene lost 3 bases and the J gene lost 2 bases, with 16 bases spanning the gap. The germline V gene encodes CDR1 MDHEN and CDR2 SYDVKM.

V gene TRBV2 combines with J gene TRBJ2-5; TRBD1 matches 9 bases. V dropped 5 bases and J dropped 3; count of bases not matched to a gene: 7. This CDR3 has 15 residues. Germline V gives CDR1 SNHLY, CDR2 FYNNEI. The chain's CDR3 is CASSRQGGREETQYF. The DNA for the CDR3 is TGTGCCAGCAGTCGACAGGGGGGAAGAGAAGAGACCCAGTACTTC.

The chain employs TRBV10-3 and TRBJ2-7; possibly TRBD2 for D (6 bases). Germline V gives CDR1 ENHRY, CDR2 SYGVKD. Between the trimmed V and J ends, which lost 6 bases and 3 bases, there was a span of 9 bases. CDR3 size: 12 residues. CDR3 DNA sequence: TGTGCCATCAGCCAGACTAGCTACGAGCAGTACTTC. Translated: CAISQTSYEQYF.

The rearrangement uses TRBV7-7 and TRBJ2-7; 10 bases are a match to TRBD1. V shed 1 base, J shed 3 bases, and the junction held 0 bases outside the gene matches. The CDR3 contains 14 residues. Germline CDR1 SSHAT, CDR2 FNYEAQ (reference sequence). The CDR3 reads CASSLGDRGYEQYF. DNA of the CDR3: TGTGCCAGCAGCTTAGGGGACAGGGGCTACGAGCAGTACTTC.

V and J are TRBV6-4 and TRBJ1-6; the D gene is possibly TRBD1 (6 bases). V shed 10 bases and J shed 8 bases, with 18 bases lying between them. There are 14 residues in the CDR3. Germline CDR1 reads MRHNA; CDR2 reads SNTAGT. The CDR3 DNA reads TGTGCCACCAGCCGAGGACAGCCTTATTCACCCCTCCACTTT. Translation gives CATSRGQPYSPLHF.

This clone was picked up a small number of times. The chain uses TRBV7-3 and TRBJ2-6, with D perhaps matching TRBD2 (5 bases). V was cut by 1 base and J by 1 base, with 8 bases left in between. Germline V gives CDR1 SGHTA, CDR2 FQGTGA. The CDR3 runs to 16 residues. CDR3: CASSLMPGSGANVLTF. CDR3 DNA sequence: TGTGCCAGCAGCTTAATGCCGGGGTCTGGGGCCAACGTCCTGACTTTC.

The chain is built from TRBV30 and TRBJ1-1; 7 bases agree with TRBD1. V dropped 2 bases and J dropped 0; count of bases not matched to a gene: 24. Per the germline V gene, CDR1 is GTSNPN and CDR2 is SVGIG (reference sequence). The CDR3 contains 21 residues. The CDR3 protein is CAWSSRWGQTAYVMMNTEAFF. CDR3 in DNA: TGTGCCTGGAGTTCCAGGTGGGGACAGACCGCTTATGTGATGATGAACACTGAAGCTTTCTTT.

The chain uses TRBV5-1 and TRBJ2-5; 7 bases are shared with TRBD1. V shed 0 bases and J 1 base; nucleotides not matched to a gene: 3. Germline V gives CDR1 SGHRS, CDR2 YFSETQ. The length of the CDR3 is 15 residues. CDR3 bases: TGCGCCAGCAGCTTGGTGGGACAGCTCCAAGAGACCCAGTACTTC. Translating gives CASSLVGQLQETQYF.

In DNA form, the CDR3 reads TGTGCCTGGAGTGTGGAGGCGGTCGGGGAAAAACTGTTTTTT. This sequence encodes CAWSVEAVGEKLFF. V usage is TRBV30 and J usage is TRBJ1-4; D uncertain. Germline values: CDR1 GTSNPN, CDR2 SVGIG (reference sequence). The V end lost 0 bases, the J end lost 8 bases, and 13 bases lay between the germline ends. The CDR3 is made up of 14 amino acids.

The rearrangement joins TRBV5-1 to TRBJ1-1, with 7 bases identical to TRBD1. Germline CDR1 reads SGHRS; CDR2 reads YFSETQ. The CDR3 extends over 14 amino acids. The J segment lost 1 base and the V segment lost 2 bases, leaving 2 bases of the junction unmatched. In DNA form, the CDR3 reads TGCGCCAGCAGCTTACAGGGGTCGAACACTGAAGCTTTCTTT. The encoded protein is CASSLQGSNTEAFF.

The rearrangement joins TRBV5-1 to TRBJ1-1, with D tentatively TRBD1 (5 bases). Germline CDR1 SGHRS, CDR2 YFSETQ. The CDR3 extends over 14 amino acids. V lost 3 bases to trimming and J lost 5 bases, with 14 bases between them. CDR3 bases: TGCGCCAGCAGCTCCACAGGTCTAGGGACTGAAGCTTTCTTT. This sequence encodes CASSSTGLGTEAFF.

The chain employs TRBV11-3 and TRBJ1-6; D is uncertain. Germline values: CDR1 SGHNT, CDR2 YENEEA. There are 13 residues in the CDR3. The V end lost 0 bases, the J end lost 7 bases, and 4 bases lay between the germline ends. CDR3 protein: CASSLERNSPLHF. The CDR3 DNA reads as TGTGCCAGCAGCTTAGAGAGAAATTCACCCCTCCACTTT. Variable domain in full (rest from reference TRBV11-3 and TRBJ1-6): EAGVVQSPRYKIIEKKQPVAFWCNPISGHNTLYWYLQNLGQGPELLIRYENEEAVDDSQLPKDRFSAERLKGVDSTLKIQPAELGDSAVYLCASSLERNSPLHFGNGTRLTVT.

The chain has TRBV19 and TRBJ1-5; D might be TRBD1 (6 bases). The germline gives CDR1 LNHDA, CDR2 SQIVND (reference sequence). This CDR3 has 14 residues. V lost 7 bases to trimming and J lost 7 bases, with 17 bases between them. DNA of the CDR3: TGTGCCAGTACCGTTACAGGGTTCAAACAGCCCCAGCATTTT. It yields the protein CASTVTGFKQPQHF.

Points on this clone: Other DNA variants within this sample encode the same CDR3. The V gene is TRBV5-1, the J gene TRBJ1-5, with a possible D match to TRBD1 (5 bases). This CDR3 is built from 13 residues. V shed 2 bases and J shed 4 bases, with 7 bases lying between them. Germline V gene sequence: CDR1 SGHRS, CDR2 YFSETQ. The CDR3 DNA reads TGCGCCAGCAGCTTATCAGGGAATCAGCCCCAGCATTTT. Residues: CASSLSGNQPQHF.

V is TRBV11-2 and J is TRBJ1-2; tentative D call: TRBD1 (5 bases). The ends were cut back, 4 bases at V and 5 bases at J, with 11 bases in the middle. Germline-derived CDR1 and CDR2 are SGHAT and FQNNGV. CDR3 length: 13 amino acids. The CDR3, as DNA: TGTGCCAGCAGCTCCGTGGAGGGGTATGGCTACACCTTC. This translates into CASSSVEGYGYTF.

This chain joins TRBV3-1 (or the pseudogene TRBV3-2) and TRBJ2-2, with D maybe TRBD1 (6 bases). The CDR3 totals 17 residues. V lost 4 bases and J lost 2, with 17 bases in between. The germline V gene has CDR1 LGHDT and CDR2 YNNKEL (reference sequence). The DNA of the CDR3 is TGTGCCAGCAGCCGCGAAAGGACAGACCATAACACCGGGGAGCTGTTTTTT. It specifies CASSRERTDHNTGELFF.

The rearrangement links TRBV19 to TRBJ2-7, with TRBD2 as a possible D gene (6 bases). Trimming shortened V by 5 bases and J by 2 bases, and 13 bases separated the two germline ends. Germline V gives CDR1 LNHDA, CDR2 SQIVND (reference sequence). The CDR3 runs 14 residues. The CDR3 bases are TGTGCCAGTAGTGTCGGGACTGAGGCCTACGAGCAGTACTTC. Its translation: CASSVGTEAYEQYF.

This clone came up once. The rearrangement links TRBV5-1 to TRBJ1-6; D gene uncertain. Per the germline V gene, CDR1 is SGHRS and CDR2 is YFSETQ. Trimming removed 4 bases at V and 3 bases at J, with 5 bases between. This CDR3 is 13 amino acids long. This CDR3 is CASSEDYNSPLHF. The CDR3 DNA follows: TGCGCCAGCAGCGAGGACTATAATTCACCCCTCCACTTT.